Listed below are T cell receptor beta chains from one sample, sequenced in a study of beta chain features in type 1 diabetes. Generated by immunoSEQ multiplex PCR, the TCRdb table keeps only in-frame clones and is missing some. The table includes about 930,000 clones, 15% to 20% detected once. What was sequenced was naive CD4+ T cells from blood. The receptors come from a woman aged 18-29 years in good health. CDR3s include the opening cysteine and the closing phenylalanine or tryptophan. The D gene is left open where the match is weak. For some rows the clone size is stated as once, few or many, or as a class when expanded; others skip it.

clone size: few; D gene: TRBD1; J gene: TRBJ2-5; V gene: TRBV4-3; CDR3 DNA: TGCGCCAGCAGCCAAGACGCCGGGACAGCCCAGTACTTC; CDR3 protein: CASSQDAGTAQYF
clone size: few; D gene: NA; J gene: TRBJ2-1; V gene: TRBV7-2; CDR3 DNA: TGTGCCAGCTTAAGCCCAGGCGCCGTGGGCGATGAGCAGTTCTTC; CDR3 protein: CASLSPGAVGDEQFF
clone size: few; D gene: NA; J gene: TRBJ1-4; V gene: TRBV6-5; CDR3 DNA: TGTGCCAGCAGTTACAGGCAGGGTAGGGAAAAACTGTTTTTT; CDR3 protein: CASSYRQGREKLFF
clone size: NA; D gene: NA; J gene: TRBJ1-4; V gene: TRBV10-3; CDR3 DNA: TGTGCCATCAGGAGGACTCCCAATGAAAAACTGTTTTTT; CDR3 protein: CAIRRTPNEKLFF
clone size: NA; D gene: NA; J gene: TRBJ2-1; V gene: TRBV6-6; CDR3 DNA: TGTGCCAGCAGTTACAGTCGAGGCTGGGAGCAGTTCTTC; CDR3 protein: CASSYSRGWEQFF
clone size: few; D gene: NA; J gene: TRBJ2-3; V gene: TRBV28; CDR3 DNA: TGTGCCAGCCTTGGAGCCCGAGTCAAAGATACGCAGTATTTT; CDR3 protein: CASLGARVKDTQYF
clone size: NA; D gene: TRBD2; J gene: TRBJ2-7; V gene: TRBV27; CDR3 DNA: TGTGCCAGCAGCCAGACTAGCTTGGGGACCTACGAGCAGTACTTC; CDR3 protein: CASSQTSLGTYEQYF
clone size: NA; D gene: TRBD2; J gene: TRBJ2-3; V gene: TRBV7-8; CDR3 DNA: TGTGCCAGCAGCGCCGGACTAGCGGGAGGGACGCAGTATTTT; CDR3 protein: CASSAGLAGGTQYF
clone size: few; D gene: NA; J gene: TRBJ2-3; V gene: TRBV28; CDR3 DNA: TGTGCCAGCAGCCCAAGCTTAGGCGGCACAGATACGCAGTATTTT; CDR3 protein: CASSPSLGGTDTQYF
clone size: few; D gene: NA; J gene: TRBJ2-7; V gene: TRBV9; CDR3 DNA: TGTGCCAGCAGCCCAACCCCAGGCTACGAGCAGTACTTC; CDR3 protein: CASSPTPGYEQYF
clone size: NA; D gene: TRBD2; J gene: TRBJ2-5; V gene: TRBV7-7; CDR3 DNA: TGTGCTAGCAACAGTCCGGGAGGGCCGGAGACCCAGTACTTC; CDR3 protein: CASNSPGGPETQYF
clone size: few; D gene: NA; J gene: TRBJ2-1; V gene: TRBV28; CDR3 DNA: TGTGCCAGCAGTTTGGCAGGACGGACCAATGAGCAGTTCTTC; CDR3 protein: CASSLAGRTNEQFF
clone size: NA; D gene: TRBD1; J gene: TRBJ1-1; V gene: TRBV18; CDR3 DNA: TGTGCCAGCTCACAAACAGGGGATCGGAGGGCTGAAGCTTTCTTT; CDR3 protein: CASSQTGDRRAEAFF
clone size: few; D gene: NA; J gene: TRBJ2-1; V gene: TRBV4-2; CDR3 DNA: TGTGCCAGCAGCCTGGGTCTTGAGAAATACAATGAGCAGTTCTTC; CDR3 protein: CASSLGLEKYNEQFF
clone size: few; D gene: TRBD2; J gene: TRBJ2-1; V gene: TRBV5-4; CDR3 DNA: TGTGCCAGCAGCTTGGTTTACCTAGCGGGGTTAGAAAATGAGCAGTTCTTC; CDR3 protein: CASSLVYLAGLENEQFF
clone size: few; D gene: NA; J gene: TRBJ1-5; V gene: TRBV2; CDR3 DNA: TGTGCCGTGAAGGCGGATAGCAATCAGCCCCAGCATTTT; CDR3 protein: CAVKADSNQPQHF
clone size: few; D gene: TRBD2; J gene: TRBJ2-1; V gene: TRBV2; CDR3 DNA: TGTGCCAGCAGTGAAAGGACTAGCGGTTTAAATGAGCAGTTCTTC; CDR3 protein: CASSERTSGLNEQFF
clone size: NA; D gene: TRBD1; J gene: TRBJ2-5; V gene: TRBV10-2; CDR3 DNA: TGCGCCAGCCTAGGACAGGTACAAGAGACCCAGTACTTC; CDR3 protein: CASLGQVQETQYF
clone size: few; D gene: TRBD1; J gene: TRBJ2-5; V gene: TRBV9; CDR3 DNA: TGTGCCAGCAGCCCCTCGGACAGGGGGCGGGAGACCCAGTACTTC; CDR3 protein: CASSPSDRGRETQYF
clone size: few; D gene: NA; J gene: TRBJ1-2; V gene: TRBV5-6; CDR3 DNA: TGTGCCAGCAGCTTGAGCAGTGGCTACACCTTC; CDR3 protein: CASSLSSGYTF
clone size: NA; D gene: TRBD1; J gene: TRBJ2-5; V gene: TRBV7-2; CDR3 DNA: TGTGCCAGCAGCCGGGACAGGAGGGAGACCCAGTACTTC; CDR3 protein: CASSRDRRETQYF
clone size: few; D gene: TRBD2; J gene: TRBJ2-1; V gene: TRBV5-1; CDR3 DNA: TGCGCCAGCACCTTGGGGGGGAAGTACAATGAGCAGTTCTTC; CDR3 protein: CASTLGGKYNEQFF
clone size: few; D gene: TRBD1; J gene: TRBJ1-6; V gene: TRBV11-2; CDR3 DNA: TGTGCCAGCAGCTTGGAACAGGGGGTTAATTCACCCCTCCACTTT; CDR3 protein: CASSLEQGVNSPLHF
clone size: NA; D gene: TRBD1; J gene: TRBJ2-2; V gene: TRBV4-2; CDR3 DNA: TGTGCCAGCAGCCCACCTCACTCCGGACAGGTTCCTGGGGAGCTGTTTTTT; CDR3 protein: CASSPPHSGQVPGELFF
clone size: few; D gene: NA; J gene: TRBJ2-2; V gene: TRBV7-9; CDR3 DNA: TGTGCCAGCAGTTTGGACTCAAACACCGGGGAGCTGTTTTTT; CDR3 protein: CASSLDSNTGELFF
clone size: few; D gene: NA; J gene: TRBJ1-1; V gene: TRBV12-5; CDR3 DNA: TGTGCTAGTGGGCCCGACAACTCGAACACTGAAGCTTTCTTT; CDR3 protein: CASGPDNSNTEAFF
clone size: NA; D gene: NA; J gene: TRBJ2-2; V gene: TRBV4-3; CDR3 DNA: TGCGCCAGCAGCCAGGAACCCACAGGGTACCACGGGGAGCTGTTTTTT; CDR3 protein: CASSQEPTGYHGELFF
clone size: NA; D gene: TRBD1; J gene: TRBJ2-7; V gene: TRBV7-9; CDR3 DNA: TGTGCCAGCAGCCAGACAGGGGTGGGCCGCGTGGAGCAGTACTTC; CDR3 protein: CASSQTGVGRVEQYF
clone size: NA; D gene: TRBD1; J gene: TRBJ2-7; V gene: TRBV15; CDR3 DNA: TGTGCCACCAGCCCGAAAAGACAGGGGGCACGAGAGCAGTACTTC; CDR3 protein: CATSPKRQGAREQYF
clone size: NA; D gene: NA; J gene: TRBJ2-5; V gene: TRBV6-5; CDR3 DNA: TGTGCCAGCAGTGAAAGCCTGGGACAAGAGACCCAGTACTTC; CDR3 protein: CASSESLGQETQYF
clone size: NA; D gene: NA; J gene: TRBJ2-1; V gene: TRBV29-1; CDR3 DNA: TGCAGCGTTGGTGGAGGGGGATACAATGAGCAGTTCTTC; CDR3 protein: CSVGGGGYNEQFF
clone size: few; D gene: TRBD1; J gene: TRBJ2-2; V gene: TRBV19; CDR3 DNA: TGTGCCAGTAGTATAGTCGGACAGGGCAGGACCGGGGAGCTGTTTTTT; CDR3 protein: CASSIVGQGRTGELFF
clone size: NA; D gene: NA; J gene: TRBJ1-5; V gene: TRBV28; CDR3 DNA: TGTGCCAGCGCCCGTCCGAATCAGCCCCAGCATTTT; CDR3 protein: CASARPNQPQHF
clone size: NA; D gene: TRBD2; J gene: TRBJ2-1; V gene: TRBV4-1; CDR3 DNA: TGCGCCAGCAGCCAAGTGGGTAGCGGGAGAATCCATGAGCAGTTCTTC; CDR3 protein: CASSQVGSGRIHEQFF
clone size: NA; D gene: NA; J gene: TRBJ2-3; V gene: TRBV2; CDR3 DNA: TGTGCCAGCACCTACGGGGTTACAGATACGCAGTATTTT; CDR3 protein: CASTYGVTDTQYF
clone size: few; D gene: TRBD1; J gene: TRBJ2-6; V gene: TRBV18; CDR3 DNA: TGTGCCAGCTCAGGACAGGGAAGAAGCTCTGGGGCCAACGTCCTGACTTTC; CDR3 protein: CASSGQGRSSGANVLTF
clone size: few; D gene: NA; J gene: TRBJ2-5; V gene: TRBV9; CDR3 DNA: TGTGCCAGCAGCGTAGGGGGGCAAGAGACCCAGTACTTC; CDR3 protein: CASSVGGQETQYF
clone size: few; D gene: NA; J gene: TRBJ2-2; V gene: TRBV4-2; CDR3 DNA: TGTGCCAGCAGCCAAGATTGGGATAACACCGGGGAGCTGTTTTTT; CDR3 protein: CASSQDWDNTGELFF
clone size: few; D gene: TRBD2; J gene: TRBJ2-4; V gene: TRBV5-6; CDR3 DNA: TGTGCCAGCAGCACACTAGCGGTCCCTGCCAAAAACATTCAGTACTTC; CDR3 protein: CASSTLAVPAKNIQYF
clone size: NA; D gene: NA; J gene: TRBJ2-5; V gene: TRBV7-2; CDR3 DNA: TGTGCCAGCAGCTTAAACAGCGGGCAAGAGACCCAGTACTTC; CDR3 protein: CASSLNSGQETQYF
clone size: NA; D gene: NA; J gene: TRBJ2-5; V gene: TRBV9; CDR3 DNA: TGTGCCAGCAGCGTAGTATTAGGAGATATAGCGACCCAGTACTTC; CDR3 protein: CASSVVLGDIATQYF
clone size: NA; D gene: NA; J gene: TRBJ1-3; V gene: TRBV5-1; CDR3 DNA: TGCGCCAGCAGCTTGGTTTCTGGGAGAATCTCTGGAAACACCATATATTTT; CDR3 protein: CASSLVSGRISGNTIYF
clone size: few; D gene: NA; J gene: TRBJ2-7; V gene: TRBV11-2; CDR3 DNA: TGTGCCAGCAGCTCACCCAGGGGCGAGCAGTACTTC; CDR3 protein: CASSSPRGEQYF
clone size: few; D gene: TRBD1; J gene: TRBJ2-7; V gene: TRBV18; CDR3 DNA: TGTGCCAGCTCACCTAGGCTTCGGACAGGGTTGGACGAGCAGTACTTC; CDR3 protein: CASSPRLRTGLDEQYF
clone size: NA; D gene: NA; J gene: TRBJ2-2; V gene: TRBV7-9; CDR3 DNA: TGTGCCAGCAGCGCCCTGGGCAGGGCCCCCACCGGGGAGCTGTTTTTT; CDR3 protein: CASSALGRAPTGELFF